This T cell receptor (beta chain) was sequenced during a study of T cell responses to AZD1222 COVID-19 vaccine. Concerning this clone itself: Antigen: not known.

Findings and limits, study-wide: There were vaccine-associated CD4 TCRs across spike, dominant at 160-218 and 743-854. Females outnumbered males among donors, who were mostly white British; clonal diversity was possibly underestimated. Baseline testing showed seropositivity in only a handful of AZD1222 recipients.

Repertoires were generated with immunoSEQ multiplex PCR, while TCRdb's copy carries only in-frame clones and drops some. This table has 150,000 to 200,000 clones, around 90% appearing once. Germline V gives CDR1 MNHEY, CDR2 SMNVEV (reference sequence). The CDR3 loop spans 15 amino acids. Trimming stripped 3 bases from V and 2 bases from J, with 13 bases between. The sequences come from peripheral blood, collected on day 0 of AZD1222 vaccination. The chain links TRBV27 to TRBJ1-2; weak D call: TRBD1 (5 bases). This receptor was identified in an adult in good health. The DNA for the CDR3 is TGTGCCAGCAGTTTTAGGGCAGGGATGAACTATGGCTACACCTTC. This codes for CASSFRAGMNYGYTF.